The present entry profiles one T cell receptor (beta chain) with its context. Its antigen is not known. This sample was included in a study of naive and memory T cell subsets. Broader study findings: Clonotypes here are unpaired alpha or beta chain sequences.

The beta constant-region primer was an equimolar mix of two oligonucleotides covering TRBC1 and TRBC2. The cDNA 3' end received a ligated single-stranded oligonucleotide carrying the SP2 primer and a 12-nucleotide UMI. TCRdb re-called the UMI-ligation and nested PCR reads through MiXCR, storing one row per CDR3 protein. This sample has about 150,000 distinct CDR3 sequences; over 15% occur once, and the top ten carry about 0.13%. Germline V lookup: CDR1 SGDLS, CDR2 YYNGEE. J was trimmed by 5 bases and V by 3 bases; bases with no gene match: 6. There are 15 residues in the CDR3. After CD4 positive bead selection, the CD4-negative fraction gave CD8 T cells. Cells stained for CD3, CD4, CD8, CD45RA and CD27 were sorted into four subsets.

The source of this sequence is a human donor in good health. The J gene is TRBJ1-1, the V gene TRBV9; 11 bases are a match to TRBD1. The sample consisted of naive CD4+ T cells from blood. Written as DNA, the CDR3 is TGTGCCAGCAGCGGAGGGGGGACAGGGGGTACTGAAGCTTTCTTT. It codes for CASSGGGTGGTEAFF.